The present T cell receptor beta chain was sequenced within a study of OX40 agonist ivuxolimab in advanced cancers. The repertoire was sequenced with immunoSEQ multiplex PCR; TCRdb's copy has only in-frame clones and lacks some. The table includes 30,000 to 40,000 clones, roughly 87% detected once. The germline V and J ends were trimmed by 2 bases and 1 base, with 6 bases remaining between them. Germline V CDR1 and CDR2: WSHSY, SAAADI. CDR3 length equals 13 residues. The specimen comprised CD4+ or CD8+ T cells sorted from blood, sampled in a trial of the OX40 agonist ivuxolimab. The chain is built from TRBV10-2 and TRBJ2-7; D possibly corresponds to TRBD1 (5 bases). The TCR sequence derives from an adult with an advanced solid tumor such as melanoma, head and neck, liver or kidney cancer. This CDR3 reads CASSEQGSYEQYF. The CDR3 DNA reads as TGCGCCAGCAGTGAGCAGGGTTCCTACGAGCAGTACTTC.